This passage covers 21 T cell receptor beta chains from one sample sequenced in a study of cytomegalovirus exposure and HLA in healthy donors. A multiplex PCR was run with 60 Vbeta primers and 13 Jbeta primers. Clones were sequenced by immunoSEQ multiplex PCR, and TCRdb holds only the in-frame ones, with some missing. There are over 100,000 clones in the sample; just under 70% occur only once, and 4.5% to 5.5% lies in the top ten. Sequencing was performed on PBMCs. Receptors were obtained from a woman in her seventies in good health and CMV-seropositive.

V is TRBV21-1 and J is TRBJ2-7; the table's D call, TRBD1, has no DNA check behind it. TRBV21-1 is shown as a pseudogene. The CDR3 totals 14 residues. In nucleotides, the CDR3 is TGTGCCAGCAGCTCCTCCGGGACAGACTACGAGCAGTACTTC. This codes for CASSSSGTDYEQYF.

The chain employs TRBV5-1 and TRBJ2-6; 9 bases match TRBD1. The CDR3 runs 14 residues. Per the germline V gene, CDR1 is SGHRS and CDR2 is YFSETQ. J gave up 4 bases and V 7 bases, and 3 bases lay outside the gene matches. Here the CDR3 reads CASEQGAGANVLTF. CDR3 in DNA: TGCGCCAGCGAACAGGGGGCCGGGGCCAACGTCCTGACTTTC. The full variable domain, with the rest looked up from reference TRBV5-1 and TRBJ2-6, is KAGVTQTPRYLIKTRGQQVTLSCSPISGHRSVSWYQQTPGQGLQFLFEYFSETQRNKGNFPGRFSGRQFSNSRSEMNVSTLELGDSALYLCASEQGAGANVLTFGAGSRLTVL.

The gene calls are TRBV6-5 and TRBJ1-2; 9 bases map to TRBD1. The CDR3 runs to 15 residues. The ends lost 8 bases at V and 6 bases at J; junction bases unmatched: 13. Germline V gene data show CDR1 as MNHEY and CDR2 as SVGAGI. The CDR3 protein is CASRIGGTGRDGYTF. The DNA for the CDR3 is TGTGCCAGCCGTATTGGCGGGACAGGGAGGGATGGCTACACCTTC.

CDR3 sequence reads: CASSPRTGETQYF. The CDR3 nucleotides read TGTGCCAGCTCACCAAGGACAGGTGAGACCCAGTACTTC. The chain recombines TRBV18 with TRBJ2-5; 7 bases are shared with TRBD1. The CDR3 consists of 13 residues. V dropped 2 bases and J dropped 5; count of bases not matched to a gene: 2. Germline loops: CDR1 KGHSH, CDR2 LQKENI.

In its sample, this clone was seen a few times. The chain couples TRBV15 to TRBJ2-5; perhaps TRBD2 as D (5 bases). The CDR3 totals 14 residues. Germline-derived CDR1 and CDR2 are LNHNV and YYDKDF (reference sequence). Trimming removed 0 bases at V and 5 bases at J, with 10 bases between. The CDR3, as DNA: TGTGCCACCAGCAGAGATCTGGGCGGGGAGACCCAGTACTTC. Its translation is CATSRDLGGETQYF.

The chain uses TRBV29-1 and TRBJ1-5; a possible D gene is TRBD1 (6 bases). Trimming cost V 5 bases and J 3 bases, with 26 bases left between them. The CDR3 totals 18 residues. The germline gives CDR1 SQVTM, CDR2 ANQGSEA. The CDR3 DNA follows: TGCAGCGTTCCAACAACAAAGACAGGATCCTCCTACAATCAGCCCCAGCATTTT. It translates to CSVPTTKTGSSYNQPQHF.

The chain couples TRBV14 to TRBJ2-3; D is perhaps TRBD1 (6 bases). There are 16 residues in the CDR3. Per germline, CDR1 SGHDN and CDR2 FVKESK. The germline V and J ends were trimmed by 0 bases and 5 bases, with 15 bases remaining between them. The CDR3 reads CASSQDPTGLVDTQYF. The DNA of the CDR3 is TGTGCCAGCAGCCAAGATCCAACAGGGTTGGTAGATACGCAGTATTTT.

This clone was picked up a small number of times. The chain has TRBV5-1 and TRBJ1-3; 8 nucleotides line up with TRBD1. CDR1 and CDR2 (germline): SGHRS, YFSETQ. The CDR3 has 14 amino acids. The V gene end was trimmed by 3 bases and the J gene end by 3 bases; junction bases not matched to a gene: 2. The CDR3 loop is CASSSGTGGNTIYF. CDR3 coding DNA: TGCGCCAGCAGCTCGGGGACAGGTGGAAACACCATATATTTT.

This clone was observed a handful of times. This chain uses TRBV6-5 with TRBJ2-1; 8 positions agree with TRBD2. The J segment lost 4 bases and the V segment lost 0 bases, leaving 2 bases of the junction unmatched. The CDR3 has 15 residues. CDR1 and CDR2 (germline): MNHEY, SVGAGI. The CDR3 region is CASSYSGGAYNEQFF. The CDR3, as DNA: TGTGCCAGCAGTTACTCCGGGGGGGCATACAATGAGCAGTTCTTC.

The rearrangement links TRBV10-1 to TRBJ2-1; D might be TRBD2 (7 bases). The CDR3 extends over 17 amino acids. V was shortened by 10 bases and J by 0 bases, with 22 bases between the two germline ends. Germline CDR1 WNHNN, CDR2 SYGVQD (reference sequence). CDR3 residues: CATGGAGATSSYNEQFF. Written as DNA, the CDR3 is TGCGCCACGGGCGGTGCGGGGGCCACCAGCTCCTACAATGAGCAGTTCTTC.

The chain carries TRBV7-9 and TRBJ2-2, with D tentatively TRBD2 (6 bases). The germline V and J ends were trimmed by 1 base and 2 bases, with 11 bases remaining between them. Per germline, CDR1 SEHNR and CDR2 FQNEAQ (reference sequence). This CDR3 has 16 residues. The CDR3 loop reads CASSLGLVLNTGELFF. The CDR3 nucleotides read TGTGCCAGCAGCTTAGGACTAGTTCTAAACACCGGGGAGCTGTTTTTT.

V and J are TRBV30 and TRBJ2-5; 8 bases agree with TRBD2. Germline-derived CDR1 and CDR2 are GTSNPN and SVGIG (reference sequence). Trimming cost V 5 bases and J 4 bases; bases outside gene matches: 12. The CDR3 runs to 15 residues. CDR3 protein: CAWGGGLVFRETQYF. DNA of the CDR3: TGTGCCTGGGGAGGGGGACTAGTTTTTAGAGAGACCCAGTACTTC.

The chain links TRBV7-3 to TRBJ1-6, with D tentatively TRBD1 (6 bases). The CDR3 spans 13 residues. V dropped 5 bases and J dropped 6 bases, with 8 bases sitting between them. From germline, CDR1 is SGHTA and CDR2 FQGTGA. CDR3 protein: CASSEGVNSPLHF. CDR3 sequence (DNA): TGTGCCAGCAGCGAGGGGGTTAATTCACCCCTCCACTTT.

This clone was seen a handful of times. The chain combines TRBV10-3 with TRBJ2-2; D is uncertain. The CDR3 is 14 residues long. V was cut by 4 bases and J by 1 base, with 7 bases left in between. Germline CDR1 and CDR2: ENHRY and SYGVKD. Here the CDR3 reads CAISGAVNTGELFF. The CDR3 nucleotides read TGTGCCATCAGTGGGGCAGTGAACACCGGGGAGCTGTTTTTT.

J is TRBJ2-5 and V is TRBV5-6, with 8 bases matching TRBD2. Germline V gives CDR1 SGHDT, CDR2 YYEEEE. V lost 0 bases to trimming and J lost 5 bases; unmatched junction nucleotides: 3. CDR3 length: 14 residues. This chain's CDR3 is CASSLGTGGETQYF. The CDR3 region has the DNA TGTGCCAGCAGCTTGGGGACGGGGGGGGAGACCCAGTACTTC.

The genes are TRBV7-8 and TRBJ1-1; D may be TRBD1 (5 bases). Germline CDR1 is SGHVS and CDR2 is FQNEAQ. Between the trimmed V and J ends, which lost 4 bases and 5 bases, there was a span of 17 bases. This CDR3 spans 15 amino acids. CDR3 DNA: TGTGCCAGCAGCTCGCCTGGGACTTCGAAGACTGAAGCTTTCTTT. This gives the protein CASSSPGTSKTEAFF.

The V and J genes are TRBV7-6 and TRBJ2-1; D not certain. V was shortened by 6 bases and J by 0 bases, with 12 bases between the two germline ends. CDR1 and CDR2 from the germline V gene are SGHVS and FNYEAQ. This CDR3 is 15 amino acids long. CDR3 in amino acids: CASSLTYSSYNEQFF. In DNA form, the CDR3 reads TGTGCCAGCAGTCTGACTTATAGCTCCTACAATGAGCAGTTCTTC.

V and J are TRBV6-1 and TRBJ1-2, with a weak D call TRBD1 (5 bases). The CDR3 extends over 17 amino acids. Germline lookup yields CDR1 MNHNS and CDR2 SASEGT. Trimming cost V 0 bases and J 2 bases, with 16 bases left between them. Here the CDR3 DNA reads TGTGCCAGCAGTGAAGCGGGATATGGGGCGGAGAACTATGGCTACACCTTC. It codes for CASSEAGYGAENYGYTF.

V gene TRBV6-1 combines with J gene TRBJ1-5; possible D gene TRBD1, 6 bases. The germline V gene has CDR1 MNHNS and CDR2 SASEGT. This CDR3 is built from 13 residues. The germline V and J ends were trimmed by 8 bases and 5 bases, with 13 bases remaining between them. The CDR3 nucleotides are TGTGCCAGCCACGGGACACTTTATCAGCCCCAGCATTTT. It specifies CASHGTLYQPQHF.

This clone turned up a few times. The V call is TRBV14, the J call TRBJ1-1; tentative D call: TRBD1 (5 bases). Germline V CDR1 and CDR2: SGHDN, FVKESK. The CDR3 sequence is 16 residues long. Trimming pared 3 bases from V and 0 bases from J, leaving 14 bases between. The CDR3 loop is CASSHRQNLMNTEAFF. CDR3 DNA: TGTGCCAGCAGCCACCGACAGAACCTTATGAACACTGAAGCTTTCTTT.

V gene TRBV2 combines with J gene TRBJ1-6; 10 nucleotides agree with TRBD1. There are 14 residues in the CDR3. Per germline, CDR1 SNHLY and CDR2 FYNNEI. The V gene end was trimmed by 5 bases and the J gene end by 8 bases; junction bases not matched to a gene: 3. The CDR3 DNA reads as TGTGCCAGCAGTAGACAGGGGGCAGATTCACCCCTCCACTTT. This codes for CASSRQGADSPLHF.